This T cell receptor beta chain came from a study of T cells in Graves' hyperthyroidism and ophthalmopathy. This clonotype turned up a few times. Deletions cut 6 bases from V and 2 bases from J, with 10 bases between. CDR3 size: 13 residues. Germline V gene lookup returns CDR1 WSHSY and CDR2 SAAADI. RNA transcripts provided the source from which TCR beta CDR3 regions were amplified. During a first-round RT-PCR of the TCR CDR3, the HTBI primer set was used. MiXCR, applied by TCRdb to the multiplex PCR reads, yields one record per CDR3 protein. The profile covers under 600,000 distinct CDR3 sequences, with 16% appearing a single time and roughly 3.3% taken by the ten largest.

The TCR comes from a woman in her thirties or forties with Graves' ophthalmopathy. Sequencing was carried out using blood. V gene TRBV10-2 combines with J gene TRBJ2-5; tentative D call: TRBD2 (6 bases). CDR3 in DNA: TGCGCCAGCAGGGACTACCCGCAAGAGACCCAGTACTTC. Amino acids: CASRDYPQETQYF.